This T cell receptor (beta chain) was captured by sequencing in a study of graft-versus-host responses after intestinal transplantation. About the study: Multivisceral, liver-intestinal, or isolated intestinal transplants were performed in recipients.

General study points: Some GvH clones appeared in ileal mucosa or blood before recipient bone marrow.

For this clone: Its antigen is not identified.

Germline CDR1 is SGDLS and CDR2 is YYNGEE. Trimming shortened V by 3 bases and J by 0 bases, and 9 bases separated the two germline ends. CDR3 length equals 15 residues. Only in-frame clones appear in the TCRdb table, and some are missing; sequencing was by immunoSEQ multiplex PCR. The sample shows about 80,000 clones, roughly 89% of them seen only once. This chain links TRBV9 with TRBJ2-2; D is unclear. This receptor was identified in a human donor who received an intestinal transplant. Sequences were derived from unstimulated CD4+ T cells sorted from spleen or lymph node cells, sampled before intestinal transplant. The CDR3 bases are TGTGCCAGCAGCGCAGCTCAGGCGAACACCGGGGAGCTGTTTTTT. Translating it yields CASSAAQANTGELFF.